What follows are 25 T cell receptor beta chains derived from one specimen sequenced in a study of early T cells in non-severe SARS-CoV-2 infection. TCRdb re-called the 5' RACE reads through MiXCR, storing one row per CDR3 protein. The data hold about 34,000 distinct CDR3 sequences, with roughly 5.7% observed a single time. Source material: whole blood. These receptors originate from an adult who was a healthcare worker with PCR-confirmed SARS-CoV-2 infection or an uninfected control (not recorded which).

This clonotype was counted ten times or more. The chain joins TRBV20-1 to TRBJ2-4; no reliable D call. Trimming left V 0 bases short and J 0 bases short, with 6 bases between. The CDR3 length is 14 residues. Germline CDR1 is DFQATT and CDR2 is SNEGSKA (reference sequence). The CDR3 here is CSARDGLAKNIQYF. CDR3 in DNA: TGCAGTGCTAGAGATGGGTTAGCCAAAAACATTCAGTACTTC.

This chain connects TRBV28 to TRBJ2-7; D possibly corresponds to TRBD2 (7 bases). This CDR3 region has 13 residues. Trimming left V 7 bases short and J 2 bases short, with 12 bases between. Germline V gene sequence: CDR1 MDHEN, CDR2 SYDVKM. The CDR3: CASTAGAAYEQYF. CDR3 bases: TGTGCCAGCACGGCGGGGGCCGCCTACGAGCAGTACTTC.

In its sample, this clonotype is medium-sized. The CDR3 DNA sequence: TGTGCCAGCAGTTTTTGGGCGACCCAATCCACAGATACGCAGTATTTT. This sequence encodes CASSFWATQSTDTQYF. The chain combines TRBV12-3 or TRBV12-4 with TRBJ2-3; no clear D. Trimming removed 3 bases from V and 2 bases from J, with 15 bases in between. The CDR3 length is 16 residues.

This clonotype was counted only a few times. DNA for the CDR3: TGCAGTGCTAGAGATCTGGGAGGTGAAGCTTTCTTT. Its protein product is CSARDLGGEAFF. This rearrangement joins TRBV20-1 to TRBJ1-1; D is unclear. The CDR3 extends over 12 amino acids. Trimming removed 0 bases at V and 7 bases at J, with 9 bases between. Germline V gives CDR1 DFQATT, CDR2 SNEGSKA (reference sequence).

The rearrangement joins TRBV7-2 to TRBJ2-7; D is possibly TRBD2 (5 bases). CDR1 is SGHTA, CDR2 FQGNSA, per germline. Trimming pared 5 bases from V and 0 bases from J, leaving 14 bases between. The CDR3 contains 15 residues. The CDR3: CASSPADRGSYEQYF. CDR3 DNA sequence: TGTGCCAGCAGCCCGGCTGACCGGGGCTCCTACGAGCAGTACTTC.

The sample holds many counts of this clonotype. This sequence joins TRBV7-2 and TRBJ2-2; TRBD2 aligns across 8 bases. Germline CDR1 is SGHTA and CDR2 is FQGNSA. The CDR3 is 16 residues long. With 0 bases clipped from V and 5 bases from J, the junction kept 5 bases outside the gene matches. As DNA, the CDR3 is TGTGCCAGCAGCTTAGCGGGGAGCGGGGGAACCGGGGAGCTGTTTTTT. This gives the protein CASSLAGSGGTGELFF.

This clonotype came up many times. This chain links TRBV7-9 with TRBJ1-5; 9 bases match TRBD1. V shed 3 bases and J 4 bases; nucleotides not matched to a gene: 4. This CDR3 comprises 15 residues. Germline loops: CDR1 SEHNR, CDR2 FQNEAQ (reference sequence). Here the CDR3 DNA reads TGTGCCAGCAGCTTGGACAGGGGATGGAATCAGCCCCAGCATTTT. Translated: CASSLDRGWNQPQHF.

The sample holds a few counts of this clonotype. V is TRBV27 and J is TRBJ2-1; 7 positions match TRBD1. V was pared by 6 bases and J by 7 bases, with 6 bases of the junction left unmatched. The CDR3 runs to 13 residues. Germline V CDR1 and CDR2: MNHEY, SMNVEV (reference sequence). The CDR3: CASSRQGENEQFF. CDR3 nucleotide sequence: TGTGCCAGCAGCCGACAGGGTGAGAATGAGCAGTTCTTC.

This clonotype has at least ten counts. J is TRBJ2-6 and V is TRBV5-1; D uncertain. V lost 1 base, J lost 0 bases, and 5 bases lay in between. The length of the CDR3 is 15 residues. Germline-derived CDR1 and CDR2 are SGHRS and YFSETQ. The CDR3 sequence: CASSLIPSGANVLTF. The CDR3 DNA sequence: TGCGCCAGCAGCTTGATCCCCTCTGGGGCCAACGTCCTGACTTTC.

This clonotype showed up many times. This chain links TRBV7-9 with TRBJ2-7; D is undetermined. The germline V and J ends were trimmed by 2 bases and 7 bases, with 9 bases remaining between them. The CDR3 covers 12 residues. CDR1 is SEHNR, CDR2 FQNEAQ, per germline (reference sequence). The chain's CDR3 is CASSLPSSEQYF. The CDR3 DNA reads as TGTGCCAGCAGCTTACCGTCATCGGAGCAGTACTTC.

The chain links TRBV24-1 to TRBJ1-2; D not resolved. Trimming left V 4 bases short and J 9 bases short, with 11 bases between. CDR1 KGHDR and CDR2 SFDVKD come from the germline V gene. The CDR3 contains 12 residues. The CDR3: CATSDPYGCYTF. Here the CDR3 DNA reads TGTGCCACCAGTGACCCGTATGGGTGCTACACCTTC.

This clonotype was counted many times. The chain employs TRBV7-9 and TRBJ2-3, with a tentative D call TRBD2 (6 bases). Germline CDR1 and CDR2: SEHNR and FQNEAQ (reference sequence). The V gene lost 5 bases and the J gene lost 3 bases, with 12 bases spanning the gap. This CDR3 is built from 14 residues. Written as DNA, the CDR3 is TGTGCCAGCAGCCAAGATGGGGGGACAGATACGCAGTATTTT. This encodes CASSQDGGTDTQYF.

The sample holds many counts of this clonotype. This rearrangement joins TRBV5-6 to TRBJ2-5, with a weak D call TRBD2 (6 bases). Germline CDR1 and CDR2: SGHDT and YYEEEE. The CDR3 is made up of 15 amino acids. The V end was cut by 4 bases, the J end by 4 bases, with 17 bases between. The CDR3 coding sequence is TGTGCCAGCAGCCCCACACCGGGAGCAGGAGAGACCCAGTACTTC. As protein: CASSPTPGAGETQYF.

In its sample, this clonotype was seen many times. The CDR3 reads CSVEDLDYGYTF. CDR3 in DNA: TGCAGCGTTGAAGATCTAGACTATGGCTACACCTTC. The rearrangement joins TRBV29-1 to TRBJ1-2, with D uncertain. This CDR3 comprises 12 residues. V lost 0 bases, J lost 3 bases, and 5 bases lay in between. CDR1 is SQVTM and CDR2 is ANQGSEA in the germline V gene.

This clonotype was seen a few times. V usage is TRBV2 and J usage is TRBJ2-7; 8 nucleotides align to TRBD2. V gave up 6 bases and J gave up 0 bases; unmatched junction bases: 7. CDR3 size: 15 residues. CDR1 and CDR2 (germline): SNHLY, FYNNEI. CDR3 DNA sequence: TGTGCCAGCAGCCTTCTAGCGGGCCTCTCCTACGAGCAGTACTTC. As protein: CASSLLAGLSYEQYF.

This clonotype has at least ten counts. This chain uses TRBV5-1 with TRBJ2-3; D is possibly TRBD1 or TRBD2 (6 bases each). The CDR3 is 15 residues long. The germline CDR1 and CDR2 sequences are SGHRS and YFSETQ. The V gene lost 0 bases and the J gene lost 3 bases, with 11 bases spanning the gap. The chain's CDR3 is CASSLARGETDTQYF. As DNA, the CDR3 is TGCGCCAGCAGCTTGGCGAGGGGGGAGACAGATACGCAGTATTTT.

There are many counts of this clonotype. The CDR3 DNA sequence: TGTGCCTGGAGTGCGGGTAATCAGCCCCAGCATTTT. Translation gives CAWSAGNQPQHF. The chain uses TRBV30 and TRBJ1-5; D is ambiguous. Germline values: CDR1 GTSNPN, CDR2 SVGIG (reference sequence). The CDR3 runs to 12 residues. V lost 1 base to trimming and J lost 4 bases, with 5 bases between them.

The chain is built from TRBV7-2 and TRBJ1-5; 7 bases line up with TRBD1. J was trimmed by 0 bases and V by 5 bases; bases with no gene match: 1. The CDR3 has 14 residues. Germline V gene data show CDR1 as SGHTA and CDR2 as FQGNSA. CDR3 DNA: TGTGCCAGCAGCCGGGACAGTAGCAATCAGCCCCAGCATTTT. It translates to CASSRDSSNQPQHF.

This clonotype was recorded at least ten times. The chain carries TRBV6-1 and TRBJ2-3; 10 bases map to TRBD2. The germline CDR1 and CDR2 sequences are MNHNS and SASEGT. The CDR3 length is 16 residues. V dropped 1 base and J dropped 0; count of bases not matched to a gene: 1. This chain's CDR3 is CASSEGSGGSTDTQYF. The CDR3 DNA sequence: TGTGCCAGCAGTGAAGGTAGCGGGGGGAGCACAGATACGCAGTATTTT.

The chain links TRBV4-3 to TRBJ2-1; D remains ambiguous. CDR1 is LGHNA, CDR2 YSLEER, per germline. The CDR3 is 15 residues long. The V end lost 0 bases, the J end lost 1 base, and 7 bases lay between the germline ends. The CDR3 here is CASSQDGGSYNEQFF. The CDR3 DNA reads TGCGCCAGCAGCCAAGATGGCGGATCCTACAATGAGCAGTTCTTC.

In its sample, this clonotype ranks as medium-sized. The rearrangement joins TRBV20-1 to TRBJ1-2; 8 positions match TRBD1. The CDR3 totals 12 residues. Per germline, CDR1 DFQATT and CDR2 SNEGSKA (reference sequence). After removal of 5 bases from V and 4 bases from J, the junction contained 3 bases not matched to a gene. CDR3 residues: CSARQGSYGYTF. CDR3 bases: TGCAGTGCTCGACAGGGGAGCTATGGCTACACCTTC.

This clonotype was seen ten or more times. The chain combines TRBV7-2 with TRBJ2-1, with TRBD2 identical over 7 bases. Trimming removed 0 bases from V and 2 bases from J; junction bases left unmatched: 4. The CDR3 covers 16 residues. Per germline, CDR1 SGHTA and CDR2 FQGNSA. CDR3 nucleotides: TGTGCCAGCAGCTTAGCAAGCGGGGCAACCTACAATGAGCAGTTCTTC. Its protein is CASSLASGATYNEQFF.

This clonotype was observed at least ten times. The V and J genes are TRBV20-1 and TRBJ1-1; weak D call: TRBD1 (5 bases). Trimming left V 3 bases short and J 11 bases short, with 13 bases between. The CDR3 contains 11 residues. Germline V gene sequence: CDR1 DFQATT, CDR2 SNEGSKA (reference sequence). CDR3 loop: CSASVPGGAFF. The CDR3 DNA sequence: TGCAGTGCTAGTGTACCGGGGGGGGCTTTCTTT.

At least ten counts were recorded for this clonotype. The V call is TRBV10-3, the J call TRBJ1-5, with 7 nucleotides matching TRBD1. V dropped 10 bases and J dropped 0; count of bases not matched to a gene: 3. The CDR3 length is 13 residues. Germline CDR1 is ENHRY and CDR2 is SYGVKD. The CDR3 bases are TGTGCCAACCGACAGGGTAGCAATCAGCCCCAGCATTTT. Amino acid sequence: CANRQGSNQPQHF.

The table lists this clonotype with many counts. V gene TRBV28 combines with J gene TRBJ1-5, with TRBD1 matching over 8 bases. The CDR3 is 15 residues long. The germline V gene encodes CDR1 MDHEN and CDR2 SYDVKM. Trimming took 4 bases from V and 5 from J; bases not matched to a gene: 7. The CDR3 sequence is CASSSQGASDQPQHF. CDR3 DNA sequence: TGTGCCAGCAGTTCTCAGGGGGCATCTGATCAGCCCCAGCATTTT.